The 30 T cell receptor beta chains in this list originate from one sample, sequenced in a study of T cells after yellow fever vaccination. From the 5' RACE reads, TCRdb called clonotypes with MiXCR, one entry per CDR3 protein. In the table there are around 230,000 distinct CDR3 sequences, 5.5% to 8.5% of which are singletons. The specimen comprised CD4+ T cells sorted from PBMCs, sampled on the day of the yellow fever booster vaccination. All receptors come from a man under 40 who received the YFV17D yellow fever vaccine.

This clonotype was observed many times. The chain combines TRBV7-2 with TRBJ1-4; TRBD1 aligns across 9 bases. CDR3 length: 16 residues. Unmatched junction bases numbered 6, after V lost 2 bases and J lost 5 bases. Per germline, CDR1 SGHTA and CDR2 FQGNSA. CDR3: CASSLYRGTGNEKLFF. The CDR3 bases are TGTGCCAGCAGCTTATACCGGGGGACAGGGAATGAAAAACTGTTTTTT.

The chain uses TRBV28 and TRBJ1-2; 8 nucleotides align to TRBD1. V gave up 4 bases and J gave up 4 bases; unmatched junction bases: 5. Germline V lookup: CDR1 MDHEN, CDR2 SYDVKM. The CDR3 runs to 14 residues. CDR3 nucleotides: TGTGCCAGCAGTTCGCCGACAGGGGTCTATGGCTACACCTTC. Residues: CASSSPTGVYGYTF.

The chain couples TRBV27 to TRBJ2-7; D is uncertain. The germline gives CDR1 MNHEY, CDR2 SMNVEV (reference sequence). The CDR3 spans 13 residues. Trimming removed 5 bases from V and 0 bases from J, with 8 bases in between. The CDR3 region is CASSRRPSYEQYF. CDR3 DNA: TGTGCCAGCAGTCGCCGCCCCTCCTACGAGCAGTACTTC.

This clonotype showed up just a few times. The chain joins TRBV7-2 to TRBJ2-1, with TRBD2 matching over 13 bases. The germline gives CDR1 SGHTA, CDR2 FQGNSA. V trimming: 5 bases; J trimming: 1 base; junction bases outside the gene matches: 8. The CDR3 has 18 residues. CDR3 amino acids: CASSDPGTSGNSYNEQFF. As DNA, the CDR3 is TGTGCCAGCAGCGATCCGGGGACTAGCGGGAATTCCTACAATGAGCAGTTCTTC.

This clonotype has ten or more counts. The chain has TRBV28 and TRBJ2-1; tentatively, D is TRBD1 or TRBD2 (6 bases each). CDR1 and CDR2 (germline): MDHEN, SYDVKM. The CDR3 totals 16 residues. Trimming took 7 bases from V and 0 from J, leaving 16 bases between them. The CDR3 bases are TGTGCCAGCACGAAAGGGGGGACGAGCTCCTACAATGAGCAGTTCTTC. This codes for CASTKGGTSSYNEQFF.

At least ten counts were recorded for this clonotype. V usage is TRBV6-6 and J usage is TRBJ1-6; D call uncertain. The germline V gene has CDR1 MNHNY and CDR2 SVGAGI (reference sequence). V was clipped by 3 bases and J by 8 bases, with 8 bases between them. The CDR3 extends over 13 amino acids. Here the CDR3 reads CASSYIKDSPLHF. The CDR3 DNA sequence: TGTGCCAGCAGTTATATAAAGGATTCACCCCTCCACTTT.

This clonotype was detected ten times or more. The chain carries TRBV5-1 and TRBJ2-1, with unresolved D. Germline-derived CDR1 and CDR2 are SGHRS and YFSETQ. The CDR3 extends over 14 amino acids. Deletions cut 4 bases from V and 13 bases from J, with 21 bases between. CDR3 sequence (DNA): TGCGCCAGCAGCGTGGGATCGGGCAACCAAAATCAGTTCTTC. Protein product: CASSVGSGNQNQFF.

This clonotype was observed at least ten times. The rearrangement uses TRBV5-6 and TRBJ2-5, with D hard to call. Deletions cut 4 bases from V and 5 bases from J, with 15 bases between. The germline CDR1 and CDR2 sequences are SGHDT and YYEEEE. The CDR3 has 14 residues. The CDR3 protein is CASSQPTVMETQYF. The CDR3 DNA is TGTGCCAGCAGCCAACCGACGGTGATGGAGACCCAGTACTTC.

CDR3 sequence reads: CASSRRARESYEQYF. CDR3 DNA: TGTGCCAGCAGCCGTCGGGCGCGGGAGTCTTACGAGCAGTACTTC. This chain connects TRBV7-9 to TRBJ2-7, with 7 bases lining up with TRBD2. The CDR3 length is 15 residues. Germline CDR1 reads SEHNR; CDR2 reads FQNEAQ (reference sequence). Losses at the gene ends were 5 bases for V and 4 bases for J; bases not matched to a gene: 11.

The CDR3, as DNA: TGCGCCAGCAGCGCAGCTAGCGGGAGGAACACCGGGGAGCTGTTTTTT. Protein: CASSAASGRNTGELFF. The rearrangement links TRBV5-1 to TRBJ2-2; 10 nucleotides match TRBD2. The CDR3 is 16 amino acids. V lost 4 bases and J lost 1; bases outside the gene matches: 4. Germline values: CDR1 SGHRS, CDR2 YFSETQ.

This clonotype was seen many times. The J gene is TRBJ2-1, the V gene TRBV4-2, with D hard to call. The CDR3 is 15 amino acids. Per germline, CDR1 LGHNA and CDR2 YNFKEQ. The V end lost 4 bases, the J end lost 5 bases, and 15 bases lay between the germline ends. The CDR3: CASSPTLPLNNEQFF. The CDR3 coding sequence is TGTGCCAGCAGCCCTACCCTACCCCTCAACAATGAGCAGTTCTTC.

This clonotype appeared a few times. This chain's CDR3 is CSVEAWENTGELFF. The CDR3 DNA is TGCAGCGTTGAAGCTTGGGAAAACACCGGGGAGCTGTTTTTT. The chain joins TRBV29-1 to TRBJ2-2; D remains unclear. The germline gives CDR1 SQVTM, CDR2 ANQGSEA. With 1 base removed from V and 2 bases from J, the gap between germline ends came to 8 bases. The CDR3 length is 14 residues.

This clonotype was picked up many times. This CDR3 is CASSLRLAGMNEQFF. DNA of the CDR3: TGTGCCAGCAGTCTAAGACTAGCGGGGATGAATGAGCAGTTCTTC. The J gene is TRBJ2-1, the V gene TRBV27, with 11 bases fitting TRBD2. This CDR3 spans 15 amino acids. Unmatched junction bases numbered 7, after V lost 5 bases and J lost 7 bases. Germline-derived CDR1 and CDR2 are MNHEY and SMNVEV (reference sequence).

This clonotype was observed at least ten times. The chain is built from TRBV27 and TRBJ1-1, with 10 bases that match TRBD1. J lost 0 bases, V lost 7 bases, and 5 bases had no gene match. This CDR3 has 15 amino acids. CDR1 MNHEY and CDR2 SMNVEV come from the germline V gene (reference sequence). CDR3 bases: TGTGCCAGCAATCCGGGACAGGGGTTGAACACTGAAGCTTTCTTT. Protein: CASNPGQGLNTEAFF.

This clonotype was counted only a few times. The gene calls are TRBV6-5 and TRBJ2-5; D gene unclear. V lost 4 bases and J lost 4, with 13 bases in between. This CDR3 is built from 14 residues. Germline V gene sequence: CDR1 MNHEY, CDR2 SVGAGI. The DNA of the CDR3 is TGTGCCAGCAGTTTTAGAGACCCGGGAGAGACCCAGTACTTC. Its translation is CASSFRDPGETQYF.

The V gene is TRBV30, the J gene TRBJ1-6; no reliable D call. In germline, CDR1 is GTSNPN, CDR2 SVGIG (reference sequence). The CDR3 is 15 amino acids. The V end was cut by 1 base, the J end by 4 bases, with 11 bases between. CDR3 residues: CAWSGLLGYNSPLHF. As DNA, the CDR3 is TGTGCCTGGAGTGGTCTATTGGGGTATAATTCACCCCTCCACTTT.

The chain combines TRBV5-1 with TRBJ1-1; tentative D call: TRBD1 (5 bases). V was pared by 3 bases and J by 2 bases, with 20 bases between. The germline CDR1 and CDR2 sequences are SGHRS and YFSETQ. The CDR3 totals 17 residues. CDR3: CASSWGRVLGGNTEAFF. The DNA for the CDR3 is TGCGCCAGCAGCTGGGGGAGGGTACTGGGGGGTAACACTGAAGCTTTCTTT.

This clonotype was counted ten times or more. The V and J genes are TRBV2 and TRBJ2-2; TRBD1 might be the D (6 bases). The CDR3 sequence is 16 residues long. Trimming took 4 bases from V and 1 from J, leaving 13 bases between them. In germline, CDR1 is SNHLY, CDR2 FYNNEI. The CDR3 loop is CASSGSRTVNTGELFF. In nucleotides, the CDR3 is TGTGCCAGCAGTGGATCCCGGACAGTGAACACCGGGGAGCTGTTTTTT.

This clonotype was observed at least ten times. V gene TRBV18 combines with J gene TRBJ2-7, with 7 nucleotides matching TRBD2. Looked up from germline, CDR1 is KGHSH and CDR2 is LQKENI. The ends lost 3 bases at V and 0 bases at J; junction bases unmatched: 2. The length of the CDR3 is 14 residues. The CDR3 nucleotides read TGTGCCAGCTCACCCAAGCGGGGCTCCTACGAGCAGTACTTC. Its translation: CASSPKRGSYEQYF.

There are many counts of this clonotype. The chain joins TRBV28 to TRBJ1-2, with no clear D. The germline V and J ends were trimmed by 4 bases and 6 bases, with 6 bases remaining between them. The CDR3 totals 11 residues. Germline CDR1 is MDHEN and CDR2 is SYDVKM. Written as DNA, the CDR3 is TGTGCCAGCAGTTACAAGGATGGCTACACCTTC. This codes for CASSYKDGYTF.

This clonotype was recorded many times. The chain is built from TRBV5-1 and TRBJ2-5, with D possibly matching TRBD1 (6 bases). Germline V CDR1 and CDR2: SGHRS, YFSETQ. V was trimmed by 4 bases and J by 3 bases, leaving 16 bases between them. The CDR3 sequence is 15 residues long. In nucleotides, the CDR3 is TGCGCCAGCAGCCCTTTTGGACAGAGAGAAGAGACCCAGTACTTC. It yields the protein CASSPFGQREETQYF.

The rearrangement joins TRBV19 to TRBJ1-1, with no clear D. The CDR3 length is 13 residues. The V end was cut by 3 bases, the J end by 3 bases, with 8 bases between. Germline-derived CDR1 and CDR2 are LNHDA and SQIVND (reference sequence). The CDR3 region is CASSIFRDTEAFF. CDR3 coding DNA: TGTGCCAGTAGTATTTTCCGGGACACTGAAGCTTTCTTT. Full variable domain (rest looked up from reference TRBV19 and TRBJ1-1): DGGITQSPKYLFRKEGQNVTLSCEQNLNHDAMYWYRQDPGQGLRLIYYSQIVNDFQKGDIAEGYSVSREKKESFPLTVTSAQKNPTAFYLCASSIFRDTEAFFGQGTRLTVV.

This clonotype showed up just a few times. The rearrangement links TRBV29-1 to TRBJ2-6; D call uncertain. The V end was cut by 4 bases, the J end by 4 bases, with 8 bases between. This CDR3 is 13 amino acids long. Germline CDR1 SQVTM, CDR2 ANQGSEA. The CDR3 coding sequence is TGCAGCGTTGGACGTTACGGGGCCAACGTCCTGACTTTC. It specifies CSVGRYGANVLTF.

In this sample, this clonotype turned up many times. The rearrangement uses TRBV5-1 and TRBJ2-1, with unresolved D. The CDR3 spans 14 residues. Germline V gene lookup returns CDR1 SGHRS and CDR2 YFSETQ. The ends were cut back, 5 bases at V and 6 bases at J, with 15 bases in the middle. The CDR3 spells CASSIIGLINEQFF. In DNA form, the CDR3 reads TGCGCCAGCAGTATAATCGGCCTTATCAATGAGCAGTTCTTC.

On this clonotype itself: This may be a read error, as it is one base from a much larger clone. DNA of the CDR3: TGTGCCAGCAGTGGGTGGGTTTCTGAGCAGTTCTTC. Protein product: CASSGWVSEQFF. V gene TRBV12-3 or TRBV12-4 combines with J gene TRBJ2-1; unclear D gene. The CDR3 has 12 residues. Deletions cut 5 bases from V and 9 bases from J, with 11 bases between.

The J gene is TRBJ1-5, the V gene TRBV24-1, with D possibly matching TRBD1 (6 bases). The CDR3 contains 15 residues. The V gene's germline CDR1 is KGHDR and CDR2 SFDVKD. Trimming removed 6 bases from V and 7 bases from J, with 18 bases in between. In nucleotides, the CDR3 is TGTGCCACCAGTAGCCCGACCCAGGGGCGCCAGCCCCAGCATTTT. This gives the protein CATSSPTQGRQPQHF.

V usage is TRBV7-2 and J usage is TRBJ1-4, with D maybe TRBD1 (5 bases). The CDR3 loop spans 14 amino acids. The V gene lost 5 bases and the J gene lost 5 bases, with 12 bases spanning the gap. Per the germline V gene, CDR1 is SGHTA and CDR2 is FQGNSA. The CDR3 DNA follows: TGTGCCAGCAGCCCGGGGGTTATGAATGAAAAACTGTTTTTT. This encodes CASSPGVMNEKLFF.

This CDR3 is CASSQDIFGGRRTEAFF. The CDR3 nucleotides are TGTGCCAGCAGCCAAGATATTTTTGGGGGGCGCCGAACTGAAGCTTTCTTT. The chain carries TRBV14 and TRBJ1-1, with D possibly TRBD1 on 6 matching bases. The CDR3 has 17 residues. Germline CDR1 and CDR2: SGHDN and FVKESK. Trimming pared 0 bases from V and 5 bases from J, leaving 19 bases between.

The table lists this clonotype with a few counts. J is TRBJ2-7 and V is TRBV11-2; D not resolved. V was pared by 1 base and J by 3 bases, with 19 bases between. Germline V gives CDR1 SGHAT, CDR2 FQNNGV. This CDR3 contains 17 residues. The CDR3 region is CASSLGRFAEWGYEQYF. Here the CDR3 DNA reads TGTGCCAGCAGCTTAGGGCGGTTCGCGGAATGGGGCTACGAGCAGTACTTC. Full variable domain (remainder filled in from reference TRBV11-2 and TRBJ2-7): EAGVAQSPRYKIIEKRQSVAFWCNPISGHATLYWYQQILGQGPKLLIQFQNNGVVDDSQLPKDRFSAERLKGVDSTLKIQPAKLEDSAVYLCASSLGRFAEWGYEQYFGPGTRLTVT.

This clonotype came up a few times. The rearrangement joins TRBV19 to TRBJ2-7, with TRBD1 identical over 7 bases. Germline CDR1 LNHDA, CDR2 SQIVND (reference sequence). The CDR3 has 12 amino acids. V shed 7 bases and J 6 bases; nucleotides not matched to a gene: 6. The CDR3 region has the DNA TGTGCCAGTAAGAGGGGGCAGGGCGAGCAGTACTTC. Translation gives CASKRGQGEQYF.